Listed below are T cell receptor beta chains from one sample, sequenced in a study of T cell responses to AZD1222 COVID-19 vaccine. Measured with immunoSEQ multiplex PCR; TCRdb has only the in-frame clones, and not every one. This table holds about 75,000 clones, roughly 88% found once. The sequences come from peripheral blood, collected 28 days after the second dose of the MenACWY control vaccine. These receptors came from an adult who received the MenACWY meningococcal vaccine as a control. The conserved cysteine and the conserved F or W are not part of the CDR3 here. The D gene is left open where the match is weak.

J gene	D gene	V gene	CDR3 protein
TRBJ1-2	.	TRBV10-3	AISTGTDYGYT
TRBJ1-3	.	TRBV7-9	ASSFSLRNLGNTIY
TRBJ1-1	.	TRBV6-5	ASSYSQGANTEAF
TRBJ1-2	.	TRBV5-6	ASSPRQALVYGYT
TRBJ1-6	.	TRBV6-5	ASSYELLSPLH
TRBJ2-4	.	TRBV7-2	ASSFKGSNIQY
TRBJ2-2	.	TRBV3-1/TRBV3-2	ASRLQGNTGELF
TRBJ1-6	.	TRBV7-2	ASSLGAGYNSPLH
TRBJ2-3	.	TRBV15	ATSRGGRGEADTQY
TRBJ1-1	TRBD1	TRBV7-2	ASSSLRDSEAF
TRBJ2-1	.	TRBV11-3	ASSFGAGYNEQF
TRBJ2-1	.	TRBV7-6	ASSLDREQF
TRBJ1-6	.	TRBV9	ASSPITGSPLH
TRBJ2-3	.	TRBV15	ATSRDYADTQY
TRBJ1-1	.	TRBV19	ASSIGTEAF
TRBJ1-1	.	TRBV2	ASSEMVVAEAF